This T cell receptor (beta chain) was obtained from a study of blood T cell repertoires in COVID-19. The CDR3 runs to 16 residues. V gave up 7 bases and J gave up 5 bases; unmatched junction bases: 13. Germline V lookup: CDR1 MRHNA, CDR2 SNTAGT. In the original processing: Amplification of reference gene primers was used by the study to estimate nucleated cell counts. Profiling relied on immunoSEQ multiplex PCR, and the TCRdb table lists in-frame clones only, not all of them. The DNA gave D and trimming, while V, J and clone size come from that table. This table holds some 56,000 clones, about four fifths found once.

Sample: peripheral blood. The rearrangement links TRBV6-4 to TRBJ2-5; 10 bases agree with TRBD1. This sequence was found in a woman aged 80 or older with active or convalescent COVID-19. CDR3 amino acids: CASTRKRAGQGETQYF. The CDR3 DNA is TGTGCCAGCACTAGAAAGCGAGCGGGACAGGGGGAGACCCAGTACTTC.